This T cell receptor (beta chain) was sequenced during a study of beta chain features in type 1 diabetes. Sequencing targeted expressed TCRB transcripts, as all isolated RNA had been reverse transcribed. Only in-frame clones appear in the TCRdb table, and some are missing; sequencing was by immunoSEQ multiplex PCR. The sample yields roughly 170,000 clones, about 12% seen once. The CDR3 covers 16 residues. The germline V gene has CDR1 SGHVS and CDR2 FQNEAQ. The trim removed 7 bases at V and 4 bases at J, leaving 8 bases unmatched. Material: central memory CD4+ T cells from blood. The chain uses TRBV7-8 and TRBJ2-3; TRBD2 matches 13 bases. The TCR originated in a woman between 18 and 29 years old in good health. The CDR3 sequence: CASIHQTSGRSDTQYF. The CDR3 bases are TGTGCCAGCATCCATCAGACTAGCGGGAGGTCAGATACGCAGTATTTT.